The 22 T cell receptor beta chains below come from one sample, sequenced in a study of CD8 T cells in Susac syndrome (dated by TCRdb to about 2019). The protocol used for the library was the immunoSEQ multiplex PCR assay. RNA was extracted with the RNeasy kit and 0.5 to 1 ug was reverse transcribed using random hexamers. TCRdb cleaned the public reads at Q25 with fastp, built clones with MiXCR and kept in-frame beta chains. For every CDR3 protein sequence, its rows merge into one entry that carries the most common genes and DNA. The sample data list about 150,000 distinct CDR3 sequences, and 90% to 96% of these were observed just once. Together, the top ten hold over 0.075% of the sample. Sequenced material: CD4+ T cells from PBMCs. These receptors came from a human donor with Susac syndrome.

The rearrangement joins TRBV20-1 to TRBJ2-3, with 11 bases aligning to TRBD2. The CDR3 covers 15 residues. Germline-derived CDR1 and CDR2 are DFQATT and SNEGSKA (reference sequence). The V and J ends lost 3 bases and 3 bases, in that order; junction bases with no gene match: 5. This chain's CDR3 is CSASASGGRTDTQYF. The CDR3 bases are TGCAGTGCTAGCGCTAGCGGGGGGCGGACAGATACGCAGTATTTT.

V is TRBV25-1 and J is TRBJ2-5; D is uncertain. Germline loops: CDR1 MGHDK, CDR2 SYGVNS. The CDR3 extends over 15 amino acids. Trimming left V 3 bases short and J 3 bases short, with 14 bases between. The CDR3 DNA is TGTGCCAGCAGTGATGGGATCGAGGTTAAAGAGACCCAGTACTTC. Protein: CASSDGIEVKETQYF.

The V gene is TRBV29-1, the J gene TRBJ2-6, with D possibly being TRBD1 (5 bases). The V gene lost 4 bases and the J gene lost 2 bases, with 21 bases spanning the gap. Germline assignment: CDR1 SQVTM and CDR2 ANQGSEA. The CDR3 has 18 amino acids. The CDR3 DNA follows: TGCAGCGTTGGGTCAGGGTTTAGTTCTTCGGCTGGGGCCAACGTCCTGACTTTC. Translation: CSVGSGFSSSAGANVLTF.

The V and J genes are TRBV2 and TRBJ1-4; D is perhaps TRBD1 (5 bases). CDR1 and CDR2 from the germline V gene are SNHLY and FYNNEI. V gave up 2 bases and J gave up 2 bases, with 12 bases separating them. This CDR3 contains 16 residues. The CDR3 DNA reads TGTGCCAGCAGTGAATCCGGGGGAACGACTAATGAAAAACTGTTTTTT. Amino acid sequence: CASSESGGTTNEKLFF. The full variable domain, its missing parts supplied by reference TRBV2 and TRBJ1-4, is EPEVTQTPSHQVTQMGQEVILRCVPISNHLYFYWYRQILGQKVEFLVSFYNNEISEKSEIFDDQFSVERPDGSNFTLKIRSTKLEDSAMYFCASSESGGTTNEKLFFGSGTQLSVL.

The chain has TRBV6-5 and TRBJ1-1; a weak D match, TRBD1 (5 bases). This CDR3 is built from 13 residues. Germline V lookup: CDR1 MNHEY, CDR2 SVGAGI. The V end lost 5 bases, the J end lost 9 bases, and 16 bases lay between the germline ends. CDR3 in DNA: TGTGCCAGCAGTCAACGGACACCTCCCAAAGCTTTCTTT. Its protein is CASSQRTPPKAFF.

The rearrangement links TRBV6-1 to TRBJ2-7; maybe TRBD1 (5 bases). The CDR3 extends over 12 amino acids. Germline CDR1 and CDR2: MNHNS and SASEGT. The ends were cut back, 6 bases at V and 3 bases at J, with 9 bases in the middle. The CDR3 spells CASRRTLYEQYF. CDR3 bases: TGTGCCAGCAGGCGGACACTCTACGAGCAGTACTTC.

The chain couples TRBV4-1 to TRBJ2-1; 9 nucleotides agree with TRBD2. This CDR3 has 16 residues. After removal of 6 bases from V and 3 bases from J, the junction contained 9 bases not matched to a gene. CDR1 is MGHRA and CDR2 is YSYEKL in the germline V gene. CDR3 sequence: CASRPLAGVNYNEQFF. The CDR3 region has the DNA TGCGCCAGCAGACCCTTAGCGGGGGTAAACTACAATGAGCAGTTCTTC.

The rearrangement joins TRBV28 to TRBJ2-5, with unresolved D. This CDR3 has 11 amino acids. Trimming left V 3 bases short and J 4 bases short, with 3 bases between. The germline gives CDR1 MDHEN, CDR2 SYDVKM. CDR3 nucleotide sequence: TGTGCCAGCAGTTTCATAGAGACCCAGTACTTC. This sequence encodes CASSFIETQYF.

V and J are TRBV5-1 and TRBJ2-5, with 12 bases matching TRBD2. The CDR3 sequence is 16 residues long. Germline V gene data show CDR1 as SGHRS and CDR2 as YFSETQ. V dropped 0 bases and J dropped 5; count of bases not matched to a gene: 5. In DNA, the CDR3 is TGCGCCAGCAGCTTGGTGACTAGCGGGAGTAAGGAGACCCAGTACTTC. This gives the protein CASSLVTSGSKETQYF.

V gene TRBV29-1 combines with J gene TRBJ2-5; D uncertain. This CDR3 comprises 13 residues. V lost 1 base and J lost 1, with 7 bases in between. CDR1 is SQVTM, CDR2 ANQGSEA, per germline. CDR3 DNA: TGCAGCGTTGAAGGGGTACTCCAAGAGACCCAGTACTTC. Amino acid sequence: CSVEGVLQETQYF.

The chain employs TRBV9 and TRBJ2-1; 7 bases are a match to TRBD2. The CDR3 is 15 amino acids. Germline CDR1 reads SGDLS; CDR2 reads YYNGEE. The V and J ends lost 3 bases and 3 bases, in that order; junction bases with no gene match: 6. The CDR3: CASSESGTNYNEQFF. DNA of the CDR3: TGTGCCAGCAGCGAGTCGGGGACTAACTACAATGAGCAGTTCTTC. The complete variable domain, with remaining parts taken from reference TRBV9 and TRBJ2-1, reads DSGVTQTPKHLITATGQRVTLRCSPRSGDLSVYWYQQSLDQGLQFLIQYYNGEERAKGNILERFSAQQFPDLHSELNLSSLELGDSALYFCASSESGTNYNEQFFGPGTRLTVL.

The chain recombines TRBV6-2 or TRBV6-3 with TRBJ2-1; the D gene is possibly TRBD2 (6 bases). This CDR3 has 14 residues. The V and J ends lost 5 bases and 10 bases respectively, with 18 bases between them. Germline-derived CDR1 and CDR2 are MNHEY and SVGEGT. The CDR3 coding sequence is TGTGCCAGCAGTGCCCGGGACCCTGGGAGGGAGCAGTTCTTC. It is translated as CASSARDPGREQFF.

The V call is TRBV20-1, the J call TRBJ2-7; no definite D call. Between the trimmed V and J ends, which lost 1 base and 12 bases, there was a span of 19 bases. The CDR3 runs to 13 residues. CDR1 is DFQATT and CDR2 is SNEGSKA in the germline V gene (reference sequence). CDR3 residues: CSARGQLQLERYF. Written as DNA, the CDR3 is TGCAGTGCTAGAGGTCAGCTCCAGCTGGAACGGTACTTC.

The V and J genes are TRBV20-1 and TRBJ1-5; 9 nucleotides align to TRBD1. The CDR3 runs 13 residues. The germline V gene encodes CDR1 DFQATT and CDR2 SNEGSKA (reference sequence). Losses at the gene ends were 4 bases for V and 6 bases for J; bases not matched to a gene: 4. The CDR3 is CSATGQGIQPQHF. The CDR3 bases are TGCAGTGCTACCGGACAGGGGATTCAGCCCCAGCATTTT.

The rearrangement uses TRBV6-2 or TRBV6-3 and TRBJ1-1; no firm D call. The CDR3 loop spans 15 amino acids. Trimming took off 0 bases at V and 2 bases at J, with 10 bases between the two ends. CDR1 and CDR2 from the germline V gene are MNHEY and SVGEGT. DNA of the CDR3: TGTGCCAGCAGTTACTCTCGGGCCCCCAACACTGAAGCTTTCTTT. Its protein is CASSYSRAPNTEAFF.

This clonotype was observed a single time. This chain uses TRBV15 with TRBJ2-7; D remains unclear. Per the germline V gene, CDR1 is LNHNV and CDR2 is YYDKDF (reference sequence). V lost 0 bases and J 4 bases, leaving 10 bases between the germline ends. The CDR3 has 14 residues. This CDR3 reads CATSREGSDYEQYF. The CDR3 region has the DNA TGTGCCACCAGCAGAGAGGGGTCCGATTACGAGCAGTACTTC.

The J gene is TRBJ2-5, the V gene TRBV12-5, with 7 bases identical to TRBD2. This CDR3 has 15 amino acids. J lost 4 bases, V lost 2 bases, and 7 bases had no gene match. The V gene's germline CDR1 is LGHNT and CDR2 FRNRAP. CDR3 region: CASGLWGTGGETQYF. DNA of the CDR3: TGTGCTAGTGGTTTGTGGGGGACGGGAGGAGAGACCCAGTACTTC.

The chain has TRBV7-9 and TRBJ2-7, with D perhaps matching TRBD1 (5 bases). The length of the CDR3 is 14 residues. Trimming stripped 3 bases from V and 3 bases from J, with 12 bases between. Germline V gives CDR1 SEHNR, CDR2 FQNEAQ (reference sequence). The CDR3 nucleotides are TGTGCCAGCAGCTTTTACCCAGGGTTCTACGAGCAGTACTTC. It yields the protein CASSFYPGFYEQYF.

The chain combines TRBV2 with TRBJ2-1; 9 nucleotides line up with TRBD1. This CDR3 comprises 15 residues. Germline V gene sequence: CDR1 SNHLY, CDR2 FYNNEI. J gave up 7 bases and V 5 bases, and 9 bases lay outside the gene matches. DNA of the CDR3: TGTGCCAGCAGTATCGGACAGGGGCGGGGAAATGAGCAGTTCTTC. Translated: CASSIGQGRGNEQFF.

V and J are TRBV24-1 and TRBJ2-4, with 8 bases identical to TRBD2. The ends lost 3 bases at V and 8 bases at J; junction bases unmatched: 8. Germline V gives CDR1 KGHDR, CDR2 SFDVKD. CDR3 length equals 15 residues. CDR3 residues: CATSDRTSPGDIQYF. The CDR3 DNA reads as TGTGCCACCAGTGATCGGACTAGCCCGGGGGACATTCAGTACTTC.

The rearrangement uses TRBV28 and TRBJ2-7; the D gene is possibly TRBD2 (5 bases). This CDR3 has 11 residues. Germline loops: CDR1 MDHEN, CDR2 SYDVKM. The V end was cut by 7 bases, the J end by 7 bases, with 11 bases between. The CDR3 DNA reads TGTGCCAGCACTAGATCGGGAGAGCAGTACTTC. Translation: CASTRSGEQYF. The variable domain in full, completed from reference TRBV28 and TRBJ2-7, reads DVKVTQSSRYLVKRTGEKVFLECVQDMDHENMFWYRQDPGLGLRLIYFSYDVKMKEKGDIPEGYSVSREKKERFSLILESASTNQTSMYLCASTRSGEQYFGPGTRLTVT.

The V gene is TRBV27, the J gene TRBJ2-2; TRBD2 matches 7 bases. V shed 0 bases, J shed 3 bases, and the junction held 4 bases outside the gene matches. The CDR3 spans 16 residues. CDR1 and CDR2 from the germline V gene are MNHEY and SMNVEV (reference sequence). The CDR3 sequence is CASSLSWRGYTGELFF. DNA of the CDR3: TGTGCCAGCAGTTTATCGTGGCGGGGGTACACCGGGGAGCTGTTTTTT.